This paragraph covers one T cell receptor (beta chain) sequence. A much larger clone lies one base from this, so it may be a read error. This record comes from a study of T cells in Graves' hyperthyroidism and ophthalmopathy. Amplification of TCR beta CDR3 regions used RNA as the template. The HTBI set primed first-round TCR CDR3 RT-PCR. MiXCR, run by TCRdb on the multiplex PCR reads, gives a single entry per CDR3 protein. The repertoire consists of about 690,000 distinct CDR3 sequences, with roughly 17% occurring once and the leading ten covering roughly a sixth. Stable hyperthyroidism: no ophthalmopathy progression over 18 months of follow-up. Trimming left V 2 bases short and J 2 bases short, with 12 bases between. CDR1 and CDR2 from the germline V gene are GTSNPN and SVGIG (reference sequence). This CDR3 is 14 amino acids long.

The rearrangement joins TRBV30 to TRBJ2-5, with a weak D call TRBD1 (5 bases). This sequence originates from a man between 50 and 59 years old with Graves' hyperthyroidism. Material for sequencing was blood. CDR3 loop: CAWSFPDNQETQYF. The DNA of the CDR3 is TGTGCCTGGAGTTTCCCGGACAATCAAGAGACCCAGTACTTC.